These T cell receptor beta chains were read from a single sample in a study of T and B cells in COVID-19 patients. TCRdb analysed the multiplex PCR reads with MiXCR anew, one entry per CDR3 protein. The sample has about 15,000 distinct CDR3 sequences; 28% are singletons. The specimen sequenced was blood. The receptors here all came from a human donor who had recovered from COVID-19. CDR3s include the opening cysteine and the closing phenylalanine or tryptophan.

v_call: TRBV19
j_call: TRBJ1-3
cdr3_aa: CASSIRGRDSGNTIYF

v_call: TRBV6-6
j_call: TRBJ2-3
cdr3_aa: CASSYSGGGRDTDTQYF

v_call: TRBV29-1
j_call: TRBJ2-3
cdr3_aa: CSVGAGGFTDTQYF

v_call: TRBV19
j_call: TRBJ1-1
cdr3_aa: CATQQGKNTEAFF

v_call: TRBV11-1
j_call: TRBJ2-7
cdr3_aa: CASSLVRVDEQYF

v_call: TRBV12-3/TRBV12-4
j_call: TRBJ2-3
cdr3_aa: CASSSPWGRAGGHSSTDTQYF

v_call: TRBV19
j_call: TRBJ1-6
cdr3_aa: CASRKKGGSPLHF

v_call: TRBV29-1
j_call: TRBJ2-3
cdr3_aa: CSGRDRDYDTQYF

v_call: TRBV5-4
j_call: TRBJ1-3
cdr3_aa: CASSGGGSSSGNTIYF

v_call: TRBV5-4
j_call: TRBJ1-2
cdr3_aa: CASSPRQGRNYGYTF

v_call: TRBV5-1
j_call: TRBJ1-5
cdr3_aa: CASSLVGTANQPQHF

v_call: TRBV19
j_call: TRBJ2-7
cdr3_aa: CASSWTFGEQYF

v_call: TRBV6-5
j_call: TRBJ2-5
cdr3_aa: CASSDPPSGVQETQYF

v_call: TRBV6-1
j_call: TRBJ1-1
cdr3_aa: CASRGGQDAMNTEAFF

v_call: TRBV19
j_call: TRBJ2-5
cdr3_aa: CASSIGRVETQYF

v_call: TRBV6-2/TRBV6-3
j_call: TRBJ2-7
cdr3_aa: CATWPGTGSYEQYF

v_call: TRBV5-4
j_call: TRBJ1-1
cdr3_aa: CASSLEGRNTEAFF

v_call: TRBV29-1
j_call: TRBJ1-2
cdr3_aa: CSVRINNYGYTF

v_call: TRBV20-1
j_call: TRBJ2-3
cdr3_aa: CRLAGGTHTQYF

v_call: TRBV18
j_call: TRBJ2-7
cdr3_aa: CASSPRRGTYEQYF

v_call: TRBV4-3
j_call: TRBJ2-3
cdr3_aa: CASSQGLGGVDTKYF

v_call: TRBV10-2
j_call: TRBJ2-7
cdr3_aa: CASTSWTEDSYEQYF

v_call: TRBV27
j_call: TRBJ1-4
cdr3_aa: CASSSALTYEKLFF

v_call: TRBV12-3/TRBV12-4
j_call: TRBJ1-2
cdr3_aa: CASSSRDRANYGYTF

v_call: TRBV27
j_call: TRBJ1-5
cdr3_aa: CASRKNSGQPQHF

v_call: TRBV18
j_call: TRBJ2-7
cdr3_aa: CASSPEQGASHEQYF

v_call: TRBV20-1
j_call: TRBJ2-7
cdr3_aa: CSASVDGYEQYF

v_call: TRBV5-6
j_call: TRBJ2-1
cdr3_aa: CASSPTGGWANEQFF

v_call: TRBV7-2
j_call: TRBJ2-2
cdr3_aa: CASSQDRVTGELFF

v_call: TRBV18
j_call: TRBJ1-4
cdr3_aa: CASSLPGQGVEKLFF

v_call: TRBV12-3/TRBV12-4
j_call: TRBJ2-7
cdr3_aa: CARPGPGQVNYEQYF

v_call: TRBV20-1
j_call: TRBJ1-1
cdr3_aa: CSATRRQLREAFF

v_call: TRBV6-6
j_call: TRBJ1-2
cdr3_aa: CASSGPGQGANYGYTF

v_call: TRBV18
j_call: TRBJ2-7
cdr3_aa: CASSPPLTQRGGFYEQYF

v_call: TRBV6-5
j_call: TRBJ1-3
cdr3_aa: CASSSPLRTSSGNTIYF

v_call: TRBV10-3
j_call: TRBJ1-4
cdr3_aa: CAISDGPNEKLFF

v_call: TRBV7-3
j_call: TRBJ2-2
cdr3_aa: CASSLSAGMDGGELFF

v_call: TRBV6-1
j_call: TRBJ1-2
cdr3_aa: CASSLGAGTNYGYTF

v_call: TRBV27
j_call: TRBJ2-3
cdr3_aa: CASRGTSGGAGPDTQYF

v_call: TRBV19
j_call: TRBJ1-1
cdr3_aa: CASSIKGEDTEAFF

v_call: TRBV27
j_call: TRBJ1-3
cdr3_aa: CASSLYRGNTIYF

v_call: TRBV7-2
j_call: TRBJ2-1
cdr3_aa: CASSEQRPSYNEQFF

v_call: TRBV6-5
j_call: TRBJ1-5
cdr3_aa: CASIPGQENQPQHF

v_call: TRBV6-2/TRBV6-3
j_call: TRBJ2-3
cdr3_aa: CASSSPQRGTDTQYF

v_call: TRBV11-2
j_call: TRBJ2-3
cdr3_aa: CASSLDRRTDTQYF

v_call: TRBV6-5
j_call: TRBJ2-7
cdr3_aa: CASRSEQGAEQYF

v_call: TRBV12-3/TRBV12-4
j_call: TRBJ1-1
cdr3_aa: CASSLEAITEAFF

v_call: TRBV12-3/TRBV12-4
j_call: TRBJ1-4
cdr3_aa: CASSFPQGITNEKLFF

v_call: TRBV20-1
j_call: TRBJ2-6
cdr3_aa: CSARASGSWGSGANVLTF

v_call: TRBV9
j_call: TRBJ2-2
cdr3_aa: CASSPQQGWTGELFF

v_call: TRBV10-3
j_call: TRBJ2-7
cdr3_aa: CAIRREQFPYEQYF

v_call: TRBV10-3
j_call: TRBJ2-1
cdr3_aa: CAISEGAPGTYNEQFF

v_call: TRBV29-1
j_call: TRBJ2-6
cdr3_aa: CSVGGTGSSGANVLTF